These 20 T cell receptor beta chains came from one sample sequenced in a study of a mutant IDH1 vaccine in newly diagnosed glioma. Using immunoSEQ multiplex PCR, the repertoire was profiled, and TCRdb retains in-frame clones only, with some absent. This sample carries 57,000 or so clones, about 80% of them seen once, and the ten largest clones take about 3.8%. Antigens for these TCRs are unknown. Time point indicated: week 11, during vaccination. Vaccine doses each comprised 300 ug of mutant IDH1 20-mer peptide, with topical imiquimod. The sample here was PBMCs, taken from a glioma patient whose treatment included an IDH1 peptide vaccine. The receptors here all came from a man aged 25-45 years with glioma.

V gene TRBV18 combines with J gene TRBJ2-1, with unresolved D. Germline CDR1 reads KGHSH; CDR2 reads LQKENI. Trimming pared 2 bases from V and 10 bases from J, leaving 9 bases between. The CDR3 is made up of 12 amino acids. The CDR3 sequence is CASSPALGEQFF. The DNA for the CDR3 is TGTGCCAGCTCACCAGCCCTGGGGGAGCAGTTCTTC.

J is TRBJ1-2 and V is TRBV28, with D possibly being TRBD1 (6 bases). V lost 6 bases to trimming and J lost 7 bases, with 15 bases between them. CDR1 MDHEN and CDR2 SYDVKM come from the germline V gene. The CDR3 loop spans 13 amino acids. CDR3 region: CASRTQGVFGYTF. The CDR3 DNA reads as TGTGCCAGCAGGACACAGGGTGTATTTGGCTACACCTTC.

V usage is TRBV29-1 and J usage is TRBJ2-1, with D maybe TRBD2 (5 bases). Trimming took 4 bases from V and 8 from J, leaving 18 bases between them. The CDR3 length is 14 residues. Looked up from germline, CDR1 is SQVTM and CDR2 is ANQGSEA. For the CDR3, the DNA is TGCAGCGTTGGGATCGGAGGTGGAGGCGATGAGCAGTTCTTC. Protein product: CSVGIGGGGDEQFF.

The chain employs TRBV6-5 and TRBJ2-6, with D tentatively TRBD1 (5 bases). Germline loops: CDR1 MNHEY, CDR2 SVGAGI. V was shortened by 2 bases and J by 2 bases, with 7 bases between the two germline ends. CDR3 length: 15 amino acids. CDR3: CASSYVRAGANVLTF. In nucleotides, the CDR3 is TGTGCCAGCAGTTACGTCAGGGCTGGGGCCAACGTCCTGACTTTC.

The V and J genes are TRBV5-1 and TRBJ1-2; TRBD1 agrees at 10 bases. The length of the CDR3 is 14 residues. V lost 4 bases to trimming and J lost 7 bases; unmatched junction nucleotides: 7. Germline V CDR1 and CDR2: SGHRS, YFSETQ. CDR3 protein: CASSQRQGAFGYTF. Here the CDR3 DNA reads TGCGCCAGCAGCCAGAGACAGGGGGCTTTTGGCTACACCTTC. The variable domain in full, completed from reference TRBV5-1 and TRBJ1-2, reads KAGVTQTPRYLIKTRGQQVTLSCSPISGHRSVSWYQQTPGQGLQFLFEYFSETQRNKGNFPGRFSGRQFSNSRSEMNVSTLELGDSALYLCASSQRQGAFGYTFGSGTRLTVV.

The chain is built from TRBV6-4 and TRBJ2-3; TRBD2 matches at 14 bases. This CDR3 contains 17 residues. V shed 0 bases and J 1 base; nucleotides not matched to a gene: 0. Germline loops: CDR1 MRHNA, CDR2 SNTAGT. The CDR3 DNA is TGTGCCAGCAGTGACTCGACTAGCGGGGGGGGCACAGATACGCAGTATTTT. It is translated as CASSDSTSGGGTDTQYF.

The chain has TRBV28 and TRBJ1-1; no definite D call. The CDR3 consists of 13 residues. V was shortened by 3 bases and J by 10 bases, with 15 bases between the two germline ends. Per germline, CDR1 MDHEN and CDR2 SYDVKM. CDR3 sequence: CASSFRMRLTAFF. The CDR3 coding sequence is TGTGCCAGCAGTTTCAGGATGAGGTTGACAGCTTTCTTT.

The V gene is TRBV7-6, the J gene TRBJ1-5; possible D gene TRBD1, 6 bases. Germline loops: CDR1 SGHVS, CDR2 FNYEAQ. Deletions cut 0 bases from V and 1 base from J, with 13 bases between. This CDR3 contains 17 residues. The CDR3 protein is CASSLARAGESNQPQHF. The CDR3 bases are TGTGCCAGCAGCTTAGCGAGGGCAGGGGAAAGCAATCAGCCCCAGCATTTT. The variable domain in full, completed from reference TRBV7-6 and TRBJ1-5, reads GAGVSQSPRYKVTKRGQDVALRCDPISGHVSLYWYRQALGQGPEFLTYFNYEAQQDKSGLPNDRFSAERPEGSISTLTIQRTEQRDSAMYRCASSLARAGESNQPQHFGDGTRLSIL.

The J gene is TRBJ2-2, the V gene TRBV5-1; D not resolved. This CDR3 spans 13 amino acids. V was trimmed by 4 bases and J by 7 bases, leaving 11 bases between them. Germline V gives CDR1 SGHRS, CDR2 YFSETQ. CDR3: CASSPQADGELFF. CDR3 sequence (DNA): TGCGCCAGCAGCCCCCAGGCAGACGGGGAGCTGTTTTTT.

The chain joins TRBV19 to TRBJ2-7; D is possibly TRBD2 (7 bases). Germline CDR1 reads LNHDA; CDR2 reads SQIVND (reference sequence). The length of the CDR3 is 16 residues. V lost 1 base to trimming and J lost 1 base, with 14 bases between them. CDR3: CASSIGGGYPSYEQYF. In DNA form, the CDR3 reads TGTGCCAGTAGTATAGGCGGGGGCTACCCTTCCTACGAGCAGTACTTC.

This clone was seen once. The chain carries TRBV5-1 and TRBJ1-4, with 8 bases matching TRBD1. Trimming took 4 bases from V and 0 from J; bases not matched to a gene: 5. The length of the CDR3 is 16 residues. CDR1 and CDR2 (germline): SGHRS, YFSETQ. The CDR3 DNA reads as TGCGCCAGCAGCCCAGGGACAGGCGCAACTAATGAAAAACTGTTTTTT. Its translation: CASSPGTGATNEKLFF.

This clone was observed a few times. The gene calls are TRBV28 and TRBJ1-5, with TRBD1 as a possible D gene (6 bases). Trimming stripped 5 bases from V and 6 bases from J, with 20 bases between. The CDR3 covers 16 residues. CDR1 is MDHEN and CDR2 is SYDVKM in the germline V gene. The CDR3 reads CASSPLQGREGQPQHF. Written as DNA, the CDR3 is TGTGCCAGCAGTCCACTACAGGGAAGAGAAGGTCAGCCCCAGCATTTT.

The chain is built from TRBV19 and TRBJ1-5; the D is unclear. This CDR3 contains 15 residues. Trimming stripped 5 bases from V and 6 bases from J, with 17 bases between. In germline, CDR1 is LNHDA, CDR2 SQIVND (reference sequence). The CDR3 DNA reads TGTGCCAGTAGTGCGACCCTTGCGCAGAGTCAGCCCCAGCATTTT. Residues: CASSATLAQSQPQHF.

This rearrangement joins TRBV19 to TRBJ1-5; a weak D match, TRBD1 (5 bases). V was pared by 10 bases and J by 5 bases, with 15 bases between. This CDR3 comprises 13 residues. Germline V gives CDR1 LNHDA, CDR2 SQIVND (reference sequence). The CDR3 loop is CATGGRGYQPQHF. CDR3 bases: TGTGCCACGGGTGGCCGGGGCTATCAGCCCCAGCATTTT.

J is TRBJ1-2 and V is TRBV20-1, with D unclear. Germline assignment: CDR1 DFQATT and CDR2 SNEGSKA (reference sequence). Trimming left V 4 bases short and J 5 bases short, with 5 bases between. The CDR3 contains 10 residues. The CDR3 loop reads CSANGYGYTF. The CDR3 DNA reads as TGCAGTGCTAATGGGTATGGCTACACCTTC.

Worth noting for this clone: A far larger clone is only one base removed, so a read error is likely. This sample includes further DNA sequences coding for the same CDR3. The rearrangement links TRBV5-4 to TRBJ1-1; D call uncertain. The CDR3 length is 13 residues. V lost 5 bases to trimming and J lost 3 bases, with 11 bases between them. Germline loops: CDR1 SGHNT, CDR2 YYREEE (reference sequence). CDR3 amino acids: CASSFGRYTEAFF. The DNA for the CDR3 is TGTGCCAGCAGTTTCGGACGATACACTGAAGCTTTCTTT. Filled out from reference TRBV5-4 and TRBJ1-1, the complete variable domain reads ETGVTQSPTHLIKTRGQQVTLRCSSQSGHNTVSWYQQALGQGPQFIFQYYREEENGRGNFPPRFSGLQFPNYSSELNVNALELDDSALYLCASSFGRYTEAFFGQGTRLTVV.

The rearrangement links TRBV4-3 to TRBJ1-2; unclear D gene. Germline-derived CDR1 and CDR2 are LGHNA and YSLEER. This CDR3 spans 14 amino acids. Trimming took 0 bases from V and 4 from J, leaving 9 bases between them. The CDR3 DNA reads as TGCGCCAGCAGCCAAGACCACCGTCCCTATGGCTACACCTTC. Its translation: CASSQDHRPYGYTF.

In this sample, this clone turned up once. This chain connects TRBV5-1 to TRBJ2-7, with TRBD1 matching over 10 bases. Germline CDR1 is SGHRS and CDR2 is YFSETQ. After removal of 4 bases from V and 3 bases from J, the junction contained 7 bases not matched to a gene. The CDR3 is 15 residues long. Here the CDR3 reads CASSVSTGGYYEQYF. CDR3 DNA: TGCGCCAGCAGCGTATCGACAGGGGGCTACTACGAGCAGTACTTC.

V gene TRBV19 combines with J gene TRBJ2-1; D uncertain. Per germline, CDR1 LNHDA and CDR2 SQIVND (reference sequence). The CDR3 loop spans 14 amino acids. The V end was cut by 3 bases, the J end by 7 bases, with 13 bases between. The DNA of the CDR3 is TGTGCCAGTAGTATCACAGAACCTCGTAATGAGCAGTTCTTC. Its protein product is CASSITEPRNEQFF.

This clone was seen more than once but under ten times. The V gene is TRBV5-1, the J gene TRBJ2-5; no definite D call. V gave up 4 bases and J gave up 4 bases, with 17 bases separating them. Germline V gene data show CDR1 as SGHRS and CDR2 as YFSETQ. This CDR3 spans 15 amino acids. Here the CDR3 reads CASSAFTAPRETQYF. CDR3 DNA: TGCGCCAGCAGCGCCTTTACAGCCCCACGAGAGACCCAGTACTTC.